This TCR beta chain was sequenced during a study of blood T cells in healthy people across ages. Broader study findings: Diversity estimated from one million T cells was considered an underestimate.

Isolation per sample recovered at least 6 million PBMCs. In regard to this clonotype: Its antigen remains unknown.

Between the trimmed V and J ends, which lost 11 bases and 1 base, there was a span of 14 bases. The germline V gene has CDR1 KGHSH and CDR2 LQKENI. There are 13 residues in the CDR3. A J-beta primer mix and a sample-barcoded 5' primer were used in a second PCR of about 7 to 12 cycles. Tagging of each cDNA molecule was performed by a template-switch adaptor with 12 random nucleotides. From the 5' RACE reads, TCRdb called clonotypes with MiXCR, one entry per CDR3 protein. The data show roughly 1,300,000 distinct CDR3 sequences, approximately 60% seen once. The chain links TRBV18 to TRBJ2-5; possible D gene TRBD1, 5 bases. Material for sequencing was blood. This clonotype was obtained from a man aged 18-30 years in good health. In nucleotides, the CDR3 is TGTGCCTCCGGACAACGCGCCCAAGAGACCCAGTACTTC. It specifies CASGQRAQETQYF.